This T cell receptor (beta chain) stems from a study of metastatic and nonmetastatic thyroid tumors. Study results and caveats: Malignant thyroid tumors reportedly had TCR beta diversity that was significantly higher than in benign nodules, in blood and tumor.

For this clone: Its antigen remains unidentified.

TCRdb re-clonotyped the PCR reads through MiXCR. The table has about 38,000 clones, 25% to 30% seen once; the top ten hold approximately 9.9%. All patients were treatment-naive before thyroid surgery. Germline CDR1 LGHNA, CDR2 YSLEER. The CDR3 runs 14 residues. The V gene end was trimmed by 4 bases and the J gene end by 9 bases; junction bases not matched to a gene: 10. The rearrangement joins TRBV4-3 to TRBJ2-3; 7 bases are shared with TRBD2. This receptor was obtained from a female donor with papillary thyroid cancer or a benign thyroid nodule (not recorded which). Some clones in this sample may be carry-over from other donors' samples. The sequencing sample was made of blood. CDR3 residues: CASSPRLAAGTQYF. CDR3 nucleotide sequence: TGCGCCAGCAGCCCAAGGCTAGCGGCCGGGACGCAGTATTTT.